This is a list of T cell receptor beta chains from one sample in a study of T-cell memory formation after mild COVID-19. TCRdb recomputed calls from the 5' RACE reads with MiXCR, one row per CDR3 protein. Here the sample spans fewer than 600,000 distinct CDR3 sequences, roughly 20% being singletons. Sequenced input: PBMCs or a T cell subset sorted from them (not recorded which). All receptors come from an adult woman who had mild COVID-19 (a few samples of this study predate the infection). Cell type and time point are not known. Each CDR3 is given with its conserved first and last residue. Each record gives: V gene, J gene, clone size, D gene, CDR3 DNA, CDR3 protein. D genes are given only for firm matches. The size field is filled for only some rows; it gives once, few, many or a size class.

TRBV7-9	TRBJ2-3	many	-	TGTGCCAGCAGCTTAGTGGCAGGCACAGATACGCAGTATTTT	CASSLVAGTDTQYF
TRBV13	TRBJ2-1	-	TRBD2	TGTGCCAGCAGCTTATCCCTGGGGACTAGCGGGGGCAATGAGCAGTTCTTC	CASSLSLGTSGGNEQFF
TRBV18	TRBJ2-3	few	-	TGTGCCAGCTCAACCCACACCACAGATACGCAGTATTTT	CASSTHTTDTQYF
TRBV7-9	TRBJ2-3	-	-	TGTGCCAGCAGCTTTACAGTTTCGTGGGATACGCAGTATTTT	CASSFTVSWDTQYF
TRBV12-3/TRBV12-4	TRBJ1-2	-	-	TGTGCCAGCAGTTTGGGACGGAGCTATGGCTACACCTTC	CASSLGRSYGYTF
TRBV20-1	TRBJ2-1	-	-	TGCAGTGCTAGAGATTCCGGACTATACAATGAGCAGTTCTTC	CSARDSGLYNEQFF
TRBV5-1	TRBJ1-4	-	-	TGCGCCAGCAGCTTGTCCCCTGCAACTAATGAAAAACTGTTTTTT	CASSLSPATNEKLFF
TRBV27	TRBJ2-7	-	TRBD2	TGTGCCACCGGGAGGCAGGCGAGCTCCTACGAGCAGTACTTC	CATGRQASSYEQYF
TRBV7-3	TRBJ2-5	-	-	TGTGCCAGCAGCCCTCTGGGGGGAGAAGAGACCCAGTACTTC	CASSPLGGEETQYF
TRBV7-2	TRBJ2-5	few	TRBD1	TGTGCCAGCAGCTTATCCGGGACAGGGTCCCCACAAGAGACCCAGTACTTC	CASSLSGTGSPQETQYF
TRBV15	TRBJ1-2	few	TRBD1	TGTGCCACCAGCAGGTCACAGGGGAGGGATGGCTACACCTTC	CATSRSQGRDGYTF
TRBV15	TRBJ2-3	few	-	TGTGCCACCAGCAGAAAAGGCACAGATACGCAGTATTTT	CATSRKGTDTQYF
TRBV11-2	TRBJ2-3	few	-	TGTGCCAGCAGCTTAGCGGGGCAGGGGCGCTCAGATACGCAGTATTTT	CASSLAGQGRSDTQYF
TRBV30	TRBJ2-5	-	TRBD2	TGTGCCTGGAGTGTAGGACTAGCGGCCCAAGAGACCCAGTACTTC	CAWSVGLAAQETQYF
TRBV7-9	TRBJ1-5	-	-	TGTGCCAGCAGCGTATCGGATAGCAGACAGCCCCAGCATTTT	CASSVSDSRQPQHF
TRBV2	TRBJ2-5	-	-	TGTGCCAGCAGTGGGGACTCGAAAGAGACCCAGTACTTC	CASSGDSKETQYF
TRBV18	TRBJ1-1	-	TRBD1	TGTGCCAGCTCACCGTCGGACAGGATGAACACTGAAGCTTTCTTT	CASSPSDRMNTEAFF
TRBV7-2	TRBJ2-7	few	-	TGTGCCAGCAGCGTTGTTAGGGAGGCCTACGAGCAGTACTTC	CASSVVREAYEQYF
TRBV12-3/TRBV12-4	TRBJ2-1	few	-	TGTGCCAGCAGTTCCATCCCGACCGTGACGGGAGAGTTCTTC	CASSSIPTVTGEFF
TRBV11-3	TRBJ2-1	-	-	TGTGCCGGAAGTAGCGCTAGCTCCTACAATGAGCAGTTCTTC	CAGSSASSYNEQFF